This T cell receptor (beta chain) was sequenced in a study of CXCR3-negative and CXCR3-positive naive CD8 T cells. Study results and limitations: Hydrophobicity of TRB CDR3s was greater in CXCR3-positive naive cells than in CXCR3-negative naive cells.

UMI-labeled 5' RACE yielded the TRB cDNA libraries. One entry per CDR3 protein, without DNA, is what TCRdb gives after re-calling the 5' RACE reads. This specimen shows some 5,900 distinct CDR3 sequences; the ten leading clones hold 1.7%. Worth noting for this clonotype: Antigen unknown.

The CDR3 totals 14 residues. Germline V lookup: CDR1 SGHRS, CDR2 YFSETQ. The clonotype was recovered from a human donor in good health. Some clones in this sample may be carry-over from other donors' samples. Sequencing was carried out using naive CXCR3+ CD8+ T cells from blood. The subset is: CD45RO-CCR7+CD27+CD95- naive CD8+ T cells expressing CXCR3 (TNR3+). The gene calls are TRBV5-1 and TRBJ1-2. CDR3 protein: CATSPGGELYGYTF. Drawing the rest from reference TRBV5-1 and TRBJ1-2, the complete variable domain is KAGVTQTPRYLIKTRGQQVTLSCSPISGHRSVSWYQQTPGQGLQFLFEYFSETQRNKGNFPGRFSGRQFSNSRSEMNVSTLELGDSALYLCATSPGGELYGYTFGSGTRLTVV.